The next 26 T cell receptor beta chains were all read from a single sample in a study of T cell responses to AZD1222 COVID-19 vaccine. Repertoires were generated with immunoSEQ multiplex PCR, while TCRdb's copy carries only in-frame clones and drops some. The sample consists of 99,000 or so clones, roughly 90% of them appearing once. The source material was peripheral blood, sampled on day 0 of AZD1222 vaccination. The receptors come from an adult in good health.

The V gene is TRBV7-9, the J gene TRBJ2-2; D not resolved. The CDR3 is made up of 14 amino acids. V was trimmed by 6 bases and J by 5 bases, leaving 13 bases between them. The germline V gene encodes CDR1 SEHNR and CDR2 FQNEAQ (reference sequence). The CDR3 loop reads CASRTTQQTGELFF. CDR3 in DNA: TGTGCCAGCAGGACGACACAACAAACCGGGGAGCTGTTTTTT.

The chain's CDR3 is CASSKSTASGNTIYF. DNA of the CDR3: TGTGCCAGCAGCAAGTCGACAGCATCTGGAAACACCATATATTTT. The rearrangement links TRBV27 to TRBJ1-3; D possibly corresponds to TRBD1 (5 bases). Trimming took off 6 bases at V and 1 base at J, with 13 bases between the two ends. Germline-derived CDR1 and CDR2 are MNHEY and SMNVEV (reference sequence). CDR3 length: 15 amino acids.

This clone appeared a single time. CDR3 loop: CASSRLGGGARETQYF. In DNA, the CDR3 is TGTGCCAGCAGCCGCCTCGGCGGGGGGGCCCGAGAGACCCAGTACTTC. The V call is TRBV28, the J call TRBJ2-5; 9 bases are shared with TRBD2. The V and J ends lost 6 bases and 4 bases, in that order; junction bases with no gene match: 12. Germline assignment: CDR1 MDHEN and CDR2 SYDVKM. There are 16 residues in the CDR3.

This sequence joins TRBV6-5 and TRBJ1-3, with a weak D call TRBD1 (5 bases). The length of the CDR3 is 15 residues. Trimming removed 6 bases at V and 4 bases at J, with 16 bases between. Germline lookup yields CDR1 MNHEY and CDR2 SVGAGI. The CDR3 DNA follows: TGTGCCAGCAGGATAGATGACAGCCTAGGAAACACCATATATTTT. This gives the protein CASRIDDSLGNTIYF.

The J gene is TRBJ2-2, the V gene TRBV11-2, with 10 bases aligning to TRBD1. Germline assignment: CDR1 SGHAT and CDR2 FQNNGV. Trimming at V came to 4 bases and at J to 10 bases, leaving 6 bases not matched to a gene. The CDR3 runs 14 residues. Here the CDR3 DNA reads TGTGCCAGCAGCTGGGACAGGGGAGGTCAGGAGCTGTTTTTT. Translation: CASSWDRGGQELFF. The full variable domain, in which reference TRBV11-2 and TRBJ2-2 provide the parts outside the CDR3, is EAGVAQSPRYKIIEKRQSVAFWCNPISGHATLYWYQQILGQGPKLLIQFQNNGVVDDSQLPKDRFSAERLKGVDSTLKIQPAKLEDSAVYLCASSWDRGGQELFFGEGSRLTVL.

The chain links TRBV5-1 to TRBJ1-3; D is possibly TRBD1 (6 bases). The germline gives CDR1 SGHRS, CDR2 YFSETQ. The V end lost 1 base, the J end lost 0 bases, and 8 bases lay between the germline ends. This CDR3 is built from 15 residues. The CDR3, as DNA: TGCGCCAGCAGCTTGACAGGGTACTCTGGAAACACCATATATTTT. Protein: CASSLTGYSGNTIYF.

Comments on this clone: Additional DNA sequences in this sample encode the identical CDR3. The rearrangement joins TRBV5-6 to TRBJ1-5, with D unresolved. Germline assignment: CDR1 SGHDT and CDR2 YYEEEE. CDR3 size: 12 residues. V lost 0 bases, J lost 5 bases, and 3 bases lay in between. CDR3 sequence (DNA): TGTGCCAGCAGCTTGGTCGATCAGCCCCAGCATTTT. Translated: CASSLVDQPQHF.

The chain has TRBV24-1 and TRBJ2-1, with 9 bases that match TRBD2. V shed 6 bases and J 4 bases; nucleotides not matched to a gene: 6. CDR1 and CDR2 from the germline V gene are KGHDR and SFDVKD. The CDR3 is 15 amino acids. CDR3 sequence reads: CATSFRTSAYNEQFF. The CDR3 coding sequence is TGTGCCACCAGTTTCAGGACTAGCGCGTACAATGAGCAGTTCTTC.

The J gene is TRBJ1-3, the V gene TRBV6-5; D is perhaps TRBD1 (5 bases). Germline assignment: CDR1 MNHEY and CDR2 SVGAGI. The germline V and J ends were trimmed by 7 bases and 3 bases, with 10 bases remaining between them. The CDR3 loop spans 13 amino acids. CDR3 sequence reads: CASTRDLGNTIYF. CDR3 DNA: TGTGCCAGCACCAGGGACCTTGGAAACACCATATATTTT.

DNA for the CDR3: TGTGCCAGCAGCTTCGGGACCCCTAGTGGGGCCAACGTCCTGACTTTC. It translates to CASSFGTPSGANVLTF. The chain carries TRBV5-8 and TRBJ2-6, with D perhaps being TRBD1 or TRBD2 (5 bases each). This CDR3 spans 16 amino acids. Trimming shortened V by 2 bases and J by 3 bases, and 12 bases separated the two germline ends. Germline values: CDR1 SGHTS, CDR2 YDEGEE.

The J gene is TRBJ2-5, the V gene TRBV7-2; 11 nucleotides match TRBD2. The CDR3 extends over 15 amino acids. CDR1 and CDR2 from the germline V gene are SGHTA and FQGNSA. V dropped 8 bases and J dropped 5; count of bases not matched to a gene: 10. The CDR3 sequence is CASSPLAGVVETQYF. CDR3 nucleotide sequence: TGTGCCAGCTCCCCACTAGCGGGAGTGGTCGAGACCCAGTACTTC.

The chain joins TRBV18 to TRBJ2-6; no definite D call. V was trimmed by 0 bases and J by 2 bases, leaving 5 bases between them. Per germline, CDR1 KGHSH and CDR2 LQKENI. This CDR3 has 15 amino acids. CDR3 sequence reads: CASSPPGAGANVLTF. The CDR3 DNA follows: TGTGCCAGCTCACCACCGGGCGCTGGGGCCAACGTCCTGACTTTC.

The chain is built from TRBV6-6 and TRBJ1-2, with 8 bases lining up with TRBD1. Per germline, CDR1 MNHNY and CDR2 SVGAGI (reference sequence). The CDR3 has 13 residues. V shed 4 bases, J shed 8 bases, and the junction held 6 bases outside the gene matches. DNA for the CDR3: TGTGCCAGCAGTTCAAACAGGGGGTACGGCTACACCTTC. Residues: CASSSNRGYGYTF.

The J gene is TRBJ2-7, the V gene TRBV6-2 or TRBV6-3; no definite D call. Germline CDR1 is MNHEY and CDR2 is SVGEGT. The V gene lost 10 bases and the J gene lost 0 bases, with 25 bases spanning the gap. This CDR3 comprises 17 residues. Written as DNA, the CDR3 is TGTGCCACCAGCCCTCGTCCCAGATTAAGGAGCTCCTACGAGCAGTACTTC. Encoded protein: CATSPRPRLRSSYEQYF.

This chain connects TRBV2 to TRBJ2-5; possibly TRBD1 for D (5 bases). The germline CDR1 and CDR2 sequences are SNHLY and FYNNEI. The CDR3 has 13 residues. V lost 7 bases and J lost 5, with 14 bases in between. In DNA form, the CDR3 reads TGTGCCAGCACGGACATTCCAGGGGAGACCCAGTACTTC. Its translation is CASTDIPGETQYF.

The rearrangement uses TRBV27 and TRBJ2-1, with TRBD2 matching 9 bases. V was clipped by 7 bases and J by 9 bases; unmatched bases: 13. CDR1 MNHEY and CDR2 SMNVEV come from the germline V gene (reference sequence). This CDR3 is 15 amino acids long. The CDR3 is CASKMKRGEHGEQFF. The CDR3 nucleotides are TGTGCCAGCAAGATGAAGCGGGGGGAACATGGTGAGCAGTTCTTC.

The chain carries TRBV5-6 and TRBJ2-7; no clear D. The CDR3 has 12 residues. Trimming left V 3 bases short and J 6 bases short, with 10 bases between. Germline V lookup: CDR1 SGHDT, CDR2 YYEEEE. CDR3 in DNA: TGTGCCAGCAGCTCTATCCTTTCCGAGCAGTACTTC. Its translation is CASSSILSEQYF.

The table lists this clone with a count of one. This sequence joins TRBV19 and TRBJ2-5; no definite D call. The V end lost 4 bases, the J end lost 5 bases, and 11 bases lay between the germline ends. The CDR3 runs to 13 residues. CDR1 and CDR2 from the germline V gene are LNHDA and SQIVND (reference sequence). CDR3 region: CASSKGLSETQYF. As DNA, the CDR3 is TGTGCCAGTAGTAAGGGCCTCAGCGAGACCCAGTACTTC.

The genes are TRBV7-3 and TRBJ2-2, with unresolved D. The CDR3 runs to 14 residues. With 0 bases removed from V and 1 base from J, the gap between germline ends came to 3 bases. Germline V gene sequence: CDR1 SGHTA, CDR2 FQGTGA. CDR3 DNA sequence: TGTGCCAGCAGCTTAACTAGGAACACCGGGGAGCTGTTTTTT. This gives the protein CASSLTRNTGELFF.

The gene calls are TRBV24-1 and TRBJ2-1; 15 nucleotides agree with TRBD2. The CDR3 is 19 residues long. Per germline, CDR1 KGHDR and CDR2 SFDVKD. J gave up 7 bases and V 5 bases, and 14 bases lay outside the gene matches. The DNA of the CDR3 is TGTGCCACCAGTGCCGGACTAGCGGGAGGGCCGTCTTACCGGAATGAGCAGTTCTTC. Amino acids: CATSAGLAGGPSYRNEQFF.

The J gene is TRBJ2-5, the V gene TRBV25-1, with D possibly being TRBD2 (5 bases). Germline V gives CDR1 MGHDK, CDR2 SYGVNS. The CDR3 contains 15 residues. Trimming shortened V by 6 bases and J by 1 base, and 15 bases separated the two germline ends. The CDR3 region is CASRPGGMGQETQYF. The DNA for the CDR3 is TGTGCCAGCAGACCTGGAGGAATGGGCCAAGAGACCCAGTACTTC.

The chain joins TRBV6-5 to TRBJ2-6, with D unclear. The CDR3 runs to 15 residues. CDR1 and CDR2 from the germline V gene are MNHEY and SVGAGI. CDR3 residues: CPTTKPDSGANVLTF. The CDR3 DNA reads as TGTCCCACCACAAAACCCGACTCTGGGGCCAACGTCCTGACTTTC.

This clone was recorded a few times. This chain connects TRBV10-3 to TRBJ1-1; 7 positions match TRBD1. Trimming at V came to 6 bases and at J to 4 bases, leaving 5 bases not matched to a gene. The germline CDR1 and CDR2 sequences are ENHRY and SYGVKD. CDR3 length: 13 residues. CDR3 sequence reads: CAISRDRVTEAFF. CDR3 DNA sequence: TGTGCCATCAGCCGCGACAGGGTCACTGAAGCTTTCTTT.

The chain combines TRBV5-1 with TRBJ1-2; D is ambiguous. The ends were cut back, 0 bases at V and 2 bases at J, with 5 bases in the middle. The V gene's germline CDR1 is SGHRS and CDR2 YFSETQ. The CDR3 loop spans 13 amino acids. CDR3 in DNA: TGCGCCAGCAGCTTGGACCCGAACTATGGCTACACCTTC. Protein sequence: CASSLDPNYGYTF.

This clone has a handful of counts. The CDR3 bases are TGTGCCACCAGCAGAGATCGGGACAGGGACTATGGCTACACCTTC. It translates to CATSRDRDRDYGYTF. The chain links TRBV15 to TRBJ1-2; 9 nucleotides match TRBD1. There are 15 residues in the CDR3. Trimming cost V 0 bases and J 3 bases; bases outside gene matches: 2. Per the germline V gene, CDR1 is LNHNV and CDR2 is YYDKDF (reference sequence). Variable domain in full (rest from reference TRBV15 and TRBJ1-2): DAMVIQNPRYQVTQFGKPVTLSCSQTLNHNVMYWYQQKSSQAPKLLFHYYDKDFNNEADTPDNFQSRRPNTSFCFLDIRSPGLGDTAMYLCATSRDRDRDYGYTFGSGTRLTVV.

The chain recombines TRBV27 with TRBJ2-5, with D tentatively TRBD1 (5 bases). This CDR3 is 13 amino acids long. Germline V gene data show CDR1 as MNHEY and CDR2 as SMNVEV (reference sequence). Trimming stripped 6 bases from V and 2 bases from J, with 10 bases between. The CDR3 nucleotides are TGTGCCAGCAGGGACATTCGACAAGAGACCCAGTACTTC. This translates into CASRDIRQETQYF.